This TCR beta chain was found in a study of regulatory T cells in long-lasting Graves disease. Broader study findings: Newly diagnosed patients shared 850 to 1,000 public clonotypes; persistent patients shared about 2,500.

Regarding time point: persistent/refractory GD, antithyroid drugs over 5 years with positive TRAb. From PBMCs, RNA was extracted and then used to make the TCR library. Libraries of TCR beta came from iRepertoire HTBI primers plus Arm-PCR of CDR3 regions. TCRdb passed the multiplex PCR reads through MiXCR, listing each CDR3 protein once. The sample holds some 330,000 distinct CDR3 sequences, roughly 25% seen once. A remark on this clonotype: Its target is not known. A much larger clone lies a single base off, so this may be a read error.

The starting material was peripheral blood mononuclear cells (PBMCs), obtained when the disease was refractory, from a patient treated with antithyroid drugs. The sequence was collected from a woman in her forties with Graves disease.

The CDR3 sequence is CATRGSRNSPLHF. As DNA, the CDR3 is TGTGCCACAAGAGGAAGTCGAAATTCACCCCTCCACTTT. This rearrangement joins TRBV27 to TRBJ1-6; D call uncertain. CDR1 and CDR2 from the germline V gene are MNHEY and SMNVEV (reference sequence). V lost 10 bases to trimming and J lost 7 bases, with 14 bases between them. This CDR3 comprises 13 residues.